A single sample gave rise to the 23 T cell receptor beta chains below, sequenced in a study of blood T cell repertoires in COVID-19. The method was immunoSEQ multiplex PCR; TCRdb's version includes in-frame clones alone and lacks a portion of them. The table has about 340,000 clones, 65% to 90% seen once; the top ten hold about 7.1%. Sequencing input: peripheral blood. These receptors were taken from a woman in her sixties or seventies with COVID-19, enrolled during active disease.

V usage is TRBV4-3 and J usage is TRBJ1-4; no clear D gene. Trimming removed 6 bases at V and 7 bases at J, with 15 bases between. Germline V gene lookup returns CDR1 LGHNA and CDR2 YSLEER. This CDR3 has 14 residues. This CDR3 is CASRLLGLGEKLFF. DNA for the CDR3: TGCGCCAGCAGGCTCCTAGGTTTGGGTGAAAAACTGTTTTTT.

The V gene is TRBV18, the J gene TRBJ2-3, with unresolved D. The CDR3 runs to 16 residues. CDR1 is KGHSH, CDR2 LQKENI, per germline. Trimming pared 3 bases from V and 2 bases from J, leaving 15 bases between. CDR3 region: CASSPRKVSPTDTQYF. Here the CDR3 DNA reads TGTGCCAGCTCACCGAGGAAGGTATCCCCCACAGATACGCAGTATTTT.

The V call is TRBV2, the J call TRBJ1-2, with a possible D match to TRBD1 (6 bases). The CDR3 loop spans 16 amino acids. CDR1 is SNHLY and CDR2 is FYNNEI in the germline V gene. V dropped 5 bases and J dropped 7 bases, with 23 bases sitting between them. The CDR3 region has the DNA TGTGCCAGCAGTCTTACTCCTCAGGGACACATTAGTGGCTACACCTTC. It specifies CASSLTPQGHISGYTF.

This clone was seen once. V gene TRBV7-2 combines with J gene TRBJ2-5, with 10 bases fitting TRBD1. From germline, CDR1 is SGHTA and CDR2 FQGNSA. Losses at the gene ends were 2 bases for V and 5 bases for J; bases not matched to a gene: 5. This CDR3 contains 15 residues. CDR3 sequence: CASSLWRTGGETQYF. For the CDR3, the DNA is TGTGCCAGCAGCTTATGGCGGACAGGGGGGGAGACCCAGTACTTC.

This rearrangement joins TRBV5-1 to TRBJ2-1, with 8 bases identical to TRBD1. CDR3 size: 19 residues. With V trimmed by 0 bases and J by 3 bases, 14 bases remained unmatched. Per germline, CDR1 SGHRS and CDR2 YFSETQ. The CDR3 DNA follows: TGCGCCAGCAGCTTGGAGATCCTAACAGGGGGTAACTACTACAATGAGCAGTTCTTC. Protein: CASSLEILTGGNYYNEQFF.

The rearrangement links TRBV7-2 to TRBJ2-3; 12 bases are shared with TRBD2. V lost 1 base, J lost 1 base, and 0 bases stayed unmatched. The CDR3 is 16 residues long. CDR1 SGHTA and CDR2 FQGNSA come from the germline V gene. The CDR3 DNA reads as TGTGCCAGCAGCTTAGGACTAGCGGGGGGCACAGATACGCAGTATTTT. This sequence encodes CASSLGLAGGTDTQYF.

The rearrangement uses TRBV5-1 and TRBJ2-1, with D maybe TRBD1 (6 bases). The V gene's germline CDR1 is SGHRS and CDR2 YFSETQ. V shed 1 base and J shed 1 base, with 12 bases lying between them. CDR3 length: 16 amino acids. The chain's CDR3 is CASSLLAGVSYNEQFF. Here the CDR3 DNA reads TGCGCCAGCAGCTTGCTGGCAGGGGTATCCTACAATGAGCAGTTCTTC.

This chain uses TRBV29-1 with TRBJ2-7; D call uncertain. In germline, CDR1 is SQVTM, CDR2 ANQGSEA. The CDR3 is 11 residues long. Trimming stripped 4 bases from V and 1 base from J, with 5 bases between. CDR3 DNA: TGCAGCGTTGGCCAGTCCTACGAGCAGTACTTC. It translates to CSVGQSYEQYF.

This clone was seen a handful of times. The rearrangement links TRBV7-2 to TRBJ1-2; 9 nucleotides align to TRBD1. V trimming: 2 bases; J trimming: 8 bases; junction bases outside the gene matches: 9. The germline CDR1 and CDR2 sequences are SGHTA and FQGNSA. The CDR3 covers 15 residues. This CDR3 is CASSLSGQGSYGYTF. CDR3 nucleotide sequence: TGTGCCAGCAGCTTATCGGGACAGGGATCGTACGGCTACACCTTC.

This clone was observed a single time. V and J are TRBV18 and TRBJ2-5; D may be TRBD1 (6 bases). This CDR3 region has 13 residues. Trimming removed 4 bases from V and 3 bases from J, with 9 bases in between. CDR1 and CDR2 (germline): KGHSH, LQKENI. CDR3 sequence reads: CASSQGQKETQYF. In DNA, the CDR3 is TGTGCCAGCTCACAAGGACAGAAAGAGACCCAGTACTTC.

V is TRBV4-1 and J is TRBJ2-7, with no clear D. Germline V CDR1 and CDR2: MGHRA, YSYEKL. With 10 bases removed from V and 6 bases from J, the gap between germline ends came to 16 bases. This CDR3 is built from 12 residues. CDR3 region: CATQGMTGEQYF. CDR3 nucleotide sequence: TGCGCCACCCAAGGTATGACGGGCGAGCAGTACTTC.

The chain joins TRBV6-5 to TRBJ2-3; 9 nucleotides match TRBD1. This CDR3 region has 15 residues. Germline CDR1 MNHEY, CDR2 SVGAGI. V trimming: 2 bases; J trimming: 4 bases; junction bases outside the gene matches: 4. This chain's CDR3 is CASSYDRGASDTQYF. The CDR3 DNA is TGTGCCAGCAGTTACGACAGGGGGGCATCAGATACGCAGTATTTT.

V and J are TRBV28 and TRBJ2-7; TRBD1 matches at 11 bases. The CDR3 spans 15 residues. Germline-derived CDR1 and CDR2 are MDHEN and SYDVKM. Germline trimming cut 2 bases from V and 3 bases from J; bases unmatched to any gene: 3. DNA for the CDR3: TGTGCCAGCAGTTTAGCCGGGACAGGGGGCTACGAGCAGTACTTC. Its protein product is CASSLAGTGGYEQYF.

The chain combines TRBV2 with TRBJ1-3, with 7 bases that match TRBD1. This CDR3 has 13 amino acids. Trimming cost V 7 bases and J 5 bases; bases outside gene matches: 5. Germline V gene data show CDR1 as SNHLY and CDR2 as FYNNEI. The DNA for the CDR3 is TGTGCCAGCACTACAGGGGCCCGAAACACCATATATTTT. Amino acid sequence: CASTTGARNTIYF.

V is TRBV5-4 and J is TRBJ2-3; D remains unclear. CDR1 is SGHNT, CDR2 YYREEE, per germline (reference sequence). CDR3 length: 14 residues. The V end lost 0 bases, the J end lost 0 bases, and 5 bases lay between the germline ends. Written as DNA, the CDR3 is TGTGCCAGCAGCTTGGGCAGAAGCACAGATACGCAGTATTTT. This gives the protein CASSLGRSTDTQYF.

This clone was seen once. The rearrangement joins TRBV5-4 to TRBJ2-7; 9 bases fit TRBD1. The CDR3 totals 14 residues. The V and J ends lost 4 bases and 3 bases, in that order; junction bases with no gene match: 5. CDR1 is SGHNT, CDR2 YYREEE, per germline (reference sequence). DNA of the CDR3: TGTGCCAGCAGCCTGACAGGGGGGCTCTACGAGCAGTACTTC. Its protein is CASSLTGGLYEQYF.

The V call is TRBV7-2, the J call TRBJ1-2; 7 positions agree with TRBD1. The CDR3 loop spans 15 amino acids. The ends lost 4 bases at V and 8 bases at J; junction bases unmatched: 13. Germline CDR1 reads SGHTA; CDR2 reads FQGNSA. The CDR3 DNA sequence: TGTGCCAGCAGCTCAGCCATGGGCAGGGGGAAGGGCTACACCTTC. Its translation is CASSSAMGRGKGYTF.

The chain recombines TRBV6-5 with TRBJ1-4; no reliable D call. Per germline, CDR1 MNHEY and CDR2 SVGAGI. The V end was cut by 6 bases, the J end by 0 bases, with 8 bases between. CDR3 size: 14 residues. The CDR3 nucleotides read TGTGCCAGCAGCCGGTTTGCAACTAATGAAAAACTGTTTTTT. Translation: CASSRFATNEKLFF.

V gene TRBV30 combines with J gene TRBJ1-5; the match to TRBD1 covers 7 bases. The CDR3 has 13 residues. Germline values: CDR1 GTSNPN, CDR2 SVGIG (reference sequence). V lost 3 bases and J lost 7; bases outside the gene matches: 6. CDR3 sequence (DNA): TGTGCCTGGAGGGCTACAGGGGCGCAGCCCCAGCATTTT. It is translated as CAWRATGAQPQHF.

A remark on this clone: Other DNA sequences of this sample code for an identical CDR3. The J gene is TRBJ1-2, the V gene TRBV20-1; tentatively, D is TRBD1 (6 bases). Per germline, CDR1 DFQATT and CDR2 SNEGSKA (reference sequence). The V and J ends lost 3 bases and 4 bases respectively, with 6 bases between them. The CDR3 sequence is 11 residues long. Here the CDR3 DNA reads TGCAGTGCTAGGACAGGCTATGGCTACACCTTC. Its protein product is CSARTGYGYTF.

This sequence joins TRBV21-1 and TRBJ1-1. TRBV21-1 is recorded as a pseudogene. The CDR3 is made up of 14 amino acids. The CDR3 DNA is TGTGCCAGCAGCAAAGGCGGATGGTACACTGAAGCTTTCTTT. Protein product: CASSKGGWYTEAFF.

V is TRBV5-1 and J is TRBJ1-1, with D maybe TRBD1 (6 bases). V lost 4 bases to trimming and J lost 4 bases, with 20 bases between them. This CDR3 is 16 amino acids long. Germline CDR1 is SGHRS and CDR2 is YFSETQ. Written as DNA, the CDR3 is TGCGCCAGCAGCGCCGCTCTACAGGGTTCGAGCACTGAAGCTTTCTTT. This encodes CASSAALQGSSTEAFF.

This chain joins TRBV11-1 and TRBJ2-7, with 9 bases fitting TRBD1. With V trimmed by 5 bases and J by 2 bases, 10 bases remained unmatched. This CDR3 has 16 residues. The germline gives CDR1 SGHAT, CDR2 FQDESV (reference sequence). This CDR3 reads CASSRLGTGQAYEQYF. The CDR3 DNA reads TGTGCCAGCAGCCGCTTAGGGACAGGGCAGGCCTACGAGCAGTACTTC.